This entry lists 6 T cell receptor beta chains sequenced from one sample in a study of T cells in women clearing cervical HPV infection. TCRdb's table, derived via immunoSEQ multiplex PCR, lists solely in-frame clones and lacks some. The sample totals nearly 20,000 clones. Sequencing was done on a sample of blood buffy coat. The origin of the receptors is a woman between 18 and 69 years old with a cervical HPV16 infection that either progressed to CIN3+ or cleared (not recorded which).

For this clone: The CDR3 is cut off 3 residues early in the read; its end comes from the germline J gene. This chain uses TRBV4-2 with TRBJ2-7; D is possibly TRBD1 (6 bases). Germline V gives CDR1 LGHNA, CDR2 YNFKEQ. This CDR3 spans 15 amino acids. Trimming removed 4 bases from V and 4 bases from J, with 17 bases in between. The CDR3 region is CASSPGHRETYEQYF. The covered CDR3 bases are TGTGCCAGCAGCCCGGGGCACAGGGAAACTTACGAG.

For this clone: The read gets to within 3 residues of the CDR3 end, and the germline J gene fills in the rest. V is TRBV20-1 and J is TRBJ2-7; TRBD1 matches at 9 bases. The V segment lost 1 base and the J segment 6 bases; nucleotides outside the gene matches: 7. Germline CDR1 reads DFQATT; CDR2 reads SNEGSKA (reference sequence). This CDR3 is 14 amino acids long. CDR3 region: CSARGGTGPFEQYF. The sequenced part of the CDR3 DNA is TGCAGTGCTAGAGGAGGGACAGGGCCCTTCGAG.

Regarding this clone: From the germline J gene comes the end of the CDR3, since the read stops 3 residues before it. The chain carries TRBV20-1 and TRBJ1-6, with 7 bases that match TRBD1. The trim removed 0 bases at V and 7 bases at J, leaving 12 bases unmatched. The germline CDR1 and CDR2 sequences are DFQATT and SNEGSKA (reference sequence). The CDR3 is made up of 17 amino acids. The covered CDR3 bases are TGCAGTGCTAGAGATCTGGGCAGGGGGTCGGAAAATTCACCC. It is translated as CSARDLGRGSENSP. The CDR3 in its entirety is CSARDLGRGSENSPLHF.

To note about this clone: The read ends 3 residues shy of where the CDR3 ends; the end is completed using the germline J gene. The chain couples TRBV7-8 to TRBJ2-7, with a possible D match to TRBD1 (5 bases). This CDR3 contains 15 residues. Germline CDR1 and CDR2: SGHVS and FQNEAQ. V dropped 5 bases and J dropped 0 bases, with 14 bases sitting between them. CDR3 sequence reads: CASSRRADSSYEQYF. The part of the CDR3 DNA that was read is TGTGCCAGCAGCCGACGAGCCGACAGCTCCTACGAG.

CDR3: CSYAGVIGQPQHF. The CDR3 bases that were read are TGCAGCTACGCAGGGGTAATCGGGCAGCCC. The rearrangement uses TRBV29-1 and TRBJ1-5, with D possibly being TRBD1 (6 bases). The read ends 3 residues shy of where the CDR3 ends; the end is completed using the germline J gene. CDR1 is SQVTM and CDR2 is ANQGSEA in the germline V gene. This CDR3 comprises 13 residues. The germline V and J ends were trimmed by 8 bases and 7 bases, with 18 bases remaining between them.

As for this clone: The read is 3 residues too short to cover the CDR3 end, so that end is filled in from the germline J gene. The J gene is TRBJ2-3, the V gene TRBV18, with 9 bases matching TRBD2. The germline V gene encodes CDR1 KGHSH and CDR2 LQKENI. The CDR3 sequence is 16 residues long. The J segment lost 0 bases and the V segment lost 3 bases, leaving 4 bases of the junction unmatched. CDR3 region: CASSPGLAASTDTQYF. The CDR3 bases that were read are TGTGCCAGCTCACCGGGACTAGCAGCTAGCACAGATACG.